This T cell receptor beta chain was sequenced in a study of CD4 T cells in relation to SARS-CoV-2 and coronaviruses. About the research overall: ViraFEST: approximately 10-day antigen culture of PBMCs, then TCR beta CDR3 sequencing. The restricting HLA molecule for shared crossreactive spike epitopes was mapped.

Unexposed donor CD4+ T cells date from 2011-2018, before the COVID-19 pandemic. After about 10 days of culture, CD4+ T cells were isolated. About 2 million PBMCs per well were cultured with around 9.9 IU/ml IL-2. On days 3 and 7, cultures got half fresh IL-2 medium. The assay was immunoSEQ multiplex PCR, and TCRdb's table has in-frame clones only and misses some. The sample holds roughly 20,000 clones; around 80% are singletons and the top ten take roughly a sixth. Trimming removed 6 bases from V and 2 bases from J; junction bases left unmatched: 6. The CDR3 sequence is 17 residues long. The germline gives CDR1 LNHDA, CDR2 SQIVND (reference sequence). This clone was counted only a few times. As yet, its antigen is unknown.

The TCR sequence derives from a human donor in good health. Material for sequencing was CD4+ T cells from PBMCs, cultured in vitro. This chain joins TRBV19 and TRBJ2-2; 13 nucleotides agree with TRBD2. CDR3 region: CASSQLAGGGNTGELFF. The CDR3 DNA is TGTGCCAGTAGCCAACTAGCGGGAGGGGGAAACACCGGGGAGCTGTTTTTT.